Below, 22 T cell receptor beta chains from the same sample are listed, as sequenced in a study of blood T cell repertoires in COVID-19. Clones were sequenced by immunoSEQ multiplex PCR, and TCRdb holds only the in-frame ones, with some missing. There are about 250,000 clones in the sample; more than 70% occur only once, and around 6.6% lies in the top ten. The specimen was peripheral blood. These receptors all come from a woman in her 30s with COVID-19, enrolled during active disease.

This clone was picked up a small number of times. The CDR3 sequence is CASSSTRDSALGNYGYTF. The CDR3 nucleotides are TGTGCCAGCAGCTCTACTCGGGACAGCGCCCTTGGGAACTATGGCTACACCTTC. V and J are TRBV11-2 and TRBJ1-2, with 7 bases matching TRBD1. The V gene end was trimmed by 4 bases and the J gene end by 2 bases; junction bases not matched to a gene: 16. The CDR3 totals 18 residues. Germline V CDR1 and CDR2: SGHAT, FQNNGV.

The chain employs TRBV5-1 and TRBJ2-3, with 14 nucleotides matching TRBD2. With 0 bases clipped from V and 2 bases from J, the junction kept 8 bases outside the gene matches. The CDR3 extends over 19 amino acids. Germline CDR1 SGHRS, CDR2 YFSETQ. CDR3 sequence: CASSLVGLAGEPHTDTQYF. In nucleotides, the CDR3 is TGCGCCAGCAGCTTGGTGGGACTAGCGGGGGAGCCACACACAGATACGCAGTATTTT.

The V gene is TRBV11-2, the J gene TRBJ2-7, with 8 positions matching TRBD1. This CDR3 is 13 amino acids long. Germline V gene data show CDR1 as SGHAT and CDR2 as FQNNGV. The V segment lost 5 bases and the J segment 4 bases; nucleotides outside the gene matches: 4. The CDR3 sequence: CASSAGTGYEQYV. The CDR3 region has the DNA TGTGCCAGCAGCGCGGGGACAGGTTACGAGCAGTACGTC.

DNA of the CDR3: TGCGCCAGCAGCGACACCGGGACTAGCTACCGCGGGGAGCTGTTTTTT. It translates to CASSDTGTSYRGELFF. V and J are TRBV5-1 and TRBJ2-2, with 9 bases that match TRBD2. Trimming at V came to 4 bases and at J to 7 bases, leaving 11 bases not matched to a gene. Germline CDR1 is SGHRS and CDR2 is YFSETQ. The CDR3 length is 16 residues.

This clone was observed a single time. As DNA, the CDR3 is TGCAGTGCTTTTTTTGAGGAGACCCAGTACTTC. Protein: CSAFFEETQYF. The genes are TRBV20-1 and TRBJ2-5; D not resolved. Trimming stripped 5 bases from V and 5 bases from J, with 9 bases between. This CDR3 is built from 11 residues. Germline V gene data show CDR1 as DFQATT and CDR2 as SNEGSKA (reference sequence).

On this clone: This sample includes further DNA sequences coding for the same CDR3. The rearrangement links TRBV19 to TRBJ1-1, with D unresolved. V was pared by 2 bases and J by 1 base, with 5 bases between. Germline CDR1 reads LNHDA; CDR2 reads SQIVND (reference sequence). This CDR3 is 13 amino acids long. In DNA, the CDR3 is TGTGCCAGTAGTATAAGCCGGAACACTGAAGCTTTCTTT. It yields the protein CASSISRNTEAFF.

V is TRBV28 and J is TRBJ2-7, with a weak D call TRBD1 (5 bases). The CDR3 is made up of 14 amino acids. Trimming removed 3 bases from V and 5 bases from J, with 14 bases in between. The V gene's germline CDR1 is MDHEN and CDR2 SYDVKM. This chain's CDR3 is CASSFSTVGDEQYF. The CDR3 bases are TGTGCCAGCAGTTTCTCGACAGTAGGCGACGAGCAGTACTTC.

The chain couples TRBV11-2 to TRBJ2-7; 9 nucleotides align to TRBD1. The CDR3 covers 15 residues. V lost 5 bases, J lost 2 bases, and 7 bases stayed unmatched. Germline CDR1 SGHAT, CDR2 FQNNGV. CDR3 sequence (DNA): TGTGCCAGCAGCCCCGGGACAGGGCTTACCTACGAGCAGTACGTC. Amino acids: CASSPGTGLTYEQYV.

The chain employs TRBV11-3 and TRBJ1-2; 7 bases fit TRBD1. The germline gives CDR1 SGHNT, CDR2 YENEEA. There are 17 residues in the CDR3. Trimming took 3 bases from V and 1 from J; bases not matched to a gene: 11. In nucleotides, the CDR3 is TGTGCCAGCAGCTTGAGGGCAGGGGGGCAAATTAACTATGGCTACACCTTC. Its protein product is CASSLRAGGQINYGYTF.

This chain uses TRBV7-9 with TRBJ1-1; the D gene is possibly TRBD1 (6 bases). This CDR3 contains 19 residues. V was cut by 4 bases and J by 1 base, with 25 bases left in between. Per germline, CDR1 SEHNR and CDR2 FQNEAQ (reference sequence). The CDR3, as DNA: TGTGCCAGCAGCTCGAGCCCCGCTGGACAGCCCTCGGGGAACACTGAAGCTTTCTTT. Translated: CASSSSPAGQPSGNTEAFF.

This sequence joins TRBV27 and TRBJ2-1; 11 bases align to TRBD2. The J segment lost 0 bases and the V segment lost 5 bases, leaving 9 bases of the junction unmatched. The germline V gene encodes CDR1 MNHEY and CDR2 SMNVEV (reference sequence). This CDR3 has 18 residues. This CDR3 reads CASSTTSGDPSSYNEQFF. CDR3 bases: TGTGCCAGCAGTACGACTAGCGGGGACCCTAGCTCCTACAATGAGCAGTTCTTC.

This chain joins TRBV6-5 and TRBJ1-5; D is possibly TRBD1 (5 bases). Germline V gene data show CDR1 as MNHEY and CDR2 as SVGAGI. Trimming took off 5 bases at V and 5 bases at J, with 13 bases between the two ends. The CDR3 consists of 14 residues. The CDR3 protein is CASSRRQWDQPQHF. DNA of the CDR3: TGTGCCAGCAGTCGCCGACAGTGGGATCAGCCCCAGCATTTT.

This sequence joins TRBV9 and TRBJ2-1; TRBD2 matches 9 bases. Germline-derived CDR1 and CDR2 are SGDLS and YYNGEE. V gave up 3 bases and J gave up 8 bases; unmatched junction bases: 9. The CDR3 loop spans 15 amino acids. The CDR3 bases are TGTGCCAGCAGCGAGGGACTAGCCTACGGTGATGAGCAGTTCTTC. Translating it yields CASSEGLAYGDEQFF. The variable domain in full, completed from reference TRBV9 and TRBJ2-1, reads DSGVTQTPKHLITATGQRVTLRCSPRSGDLSVYWYQQSLDQGLQFLIQYYNGEERAKGNILERFSAQQFPDLHSELNLSSLELGDSALYFCASSEGLAYGDEQFFGPGTRLTVL.

The chain uses TRBV7-8 and TRBJ2-2; TRBD2 matches 7 bases. V trimming: 3 bases; J trimming: 10 bases; junction bases outside the gene matches: 8. The CDR3 runs 14 residues. CDR1 is SGHVS, CDR2 FQNEAQ, per germline. Written as DNA, the CDR3 is TGTGCCAGCAGCTTGGGCGGGAGTGGAGTGGAGCTGTTTTTT. This translates into CASSLGGSGVELFF.

This clone was observed at least ten times. CDR3 sequence: CASSQGGDRGAVEKLFF. Written as DNA, the CDR3 is TGCGCCAGCAGCCAAGGTGGTGACAGGGGCGCGGTTGAAAAACTGTTTTTT. The gene calls are TRBV4-3 and TRBJ1-4; 8 bases match TRBD1. The CDR3 totals 17 residues. From germline, CDR1 is LGHNA and CDR2 YSLEER. The V gene end was trimmed by 1 base and the J gene end by 7 bases; junction bases not matched to a gene: 11.

The chain recombines TRBV19 with TRBJ2-1, with 7 bases that match TRBD2. The germline V gene encodes CDR1 LNHDA and CDR2 SQIVND (reference sequence). This CDR3 spans 15 amino acids. Losses at the gene ends were 2 bases for V and 5 bases for J; bases not matched to a gene: 6. The CDR3 sequence: CASSIPSGAHNEQFF. The DNA of the CDR3 is TGTGCCAGTAGTATACCCAGCGGGGCCCACAATGAGCAGTTCTTC. Using reference TRBV19 and TRBJ2-1 for the parts outside the CDR3, the full variable domain is DGGITQSPKYLFRKEGQNVTLSCEQNLNHDAMYWYRQDPGQGLRLIYYSQIVNDFQKGDIAEGYSVSREKKESFPLTVTSAQKNPTAFYLCASSIPSGAHNEQFFGPGTRLTVL.

This sequence joins TRBV19 and TRBJ1-1, with 7 bases matching TRBD1. Germline loops: CDR1 LNHDA, CDR2 SQIVND (reference sequence). V was clipped by 6 bases and J by 4 bases; unmatched bases: 5. The length of the CDR3 is 13 residues. The CDR3 loop is CASSHNRGTEAFF. In DNA form, the CDR3 reads TGTGCCAGTAGCCACAACAGGGGCACTGAAGCTTTCTTT. The full variable domain, completed using reference TRBV19 and TRBJ1-1, is DGGITQSPKYLFRKEGQNVTLSCEQNLNHDAMYWYRQDPGQGLRLIYYSQIVNDFQKGDIAEGYSVSREKKESFPLTVTSAQKNPTAFYLCASSHNRGTEAFFGQGTRLTVV.

This chain joins TRBV5-1 and TRBJ2-5, with 9 positions matching TRBD1. The CDR3 consists of 16 residues. V lost 0 bases and J lost 5; bases outside the gene matches: 8. Looked up from germline, CDR1 is SGHRS and CDR2 is YFSETQ. The CDR3 here is CASSLAATGGAETQYF. The CDR3 DNA reads TGCGCCAGCAGCTTGGCCGCGACAGGGGGTGCGGAGACCCAGTACTTC.

The V call is TRBV13, the J call TRBJ1-1; no firm D call. Germline CDR1 and CDR2: PRHDT and FYEKMQ (reference sequence). The CDR3 totals 13 residues. Trimming shortened V by 5 bases and J by 1 base, and 8 bases separated the two germline ends. In nucleotides, the CDR3 is TGTGCCAGCAGCCAAACGCGGAACACTGAAGCTTTCTTT. This gives the protein CASSQTRNTEAFF.

V gene TRBV5-6 combines with J gene TRBJ2-3; 8 bases align to TRBD2. The germline gives CDR1 SGHDT, CDR2 YYEEEE. V shed 4 bases, J shed 0 bases, and the junction held 10 bases outside the gene matches. This CDR3 contains 17 residues. Here the CDR3 reads CASSAGTRGLSTDTQYF. The CDR3 region has the DNA TGTGCCAGCAGCGCGGGGACTAGAGGACTAAGCACAGATACGCAGTATTTT.

The chain's CDR3 is CSVEADNYGYTF. CDR3 in DNA: TGCAGCGTTGAGGCAGATAACTATGGCTACACCTTC. The V and J genes are TRBV29-1 and TRBJ1-2; the D is unclear. CDR1 SQVTM and CDR2 ANQGSEA come from the germline V gene. The CDR3 extends over 12 amino acids. V was trimmed by 3 bases and J by 1 base, leaving 6 bases between them.

V usage is TRBV4-3 and J usage is TRBJ1-1; no clear D. CDR1 and CDR2 (germline): LGHNA, YSLEER. The CDR3 is 16 amino acids. V dropped 0 bases and J dropped 6 bases, with 17 bases sitting between them. CDR3 DNA sequence: TGCGCCAGCAGCCAAGATATCGCGCCCAGGAGGTCTGAAGCTTTCTTT. Its translation is CASSQDIAPRRSEAFF.